The 10 T cell receptor beta chains given below trace back to one sample, sequenced in a study of T cells in Graves' hyperthyroidism and ophthalmopathy. RNA transcripts served as the template for amplifying TCR beta CDR3 regions. During a first-round RT-PCR of the TCR CDR3, the HTBI primer set was used. TCRdb re-called the multiplex PCR reads with MiXCR, one entry per CDR3 protein. The repertoire has under 400,000 distinct CDR3 sequences, roughly 14% of them found once; the top ten carry around a quarter. The sample comprised blood. The receptor set was obtained from a woman younger than 35 with Graves' hyperthyroidism that later progressed to Graves' ophthalmopathy.

The chain has TRBV6-1 and TRBJ2-6; D unclear. Germline loops: CDR1 MNHNS, CDR2 SASEGT. V was shortened by 6 bases and J by 0 bases, with 9 bases between the two germline ends. The CDR3 is 15 amino acids. CDR3 region: CASRVAASGANVLTF. The DNA of the CDR3 is TGTGCCAGCAGGGTGGCGGCCTCTGGGGCCAACGTCCTGACTTTC.

This clonotype appeared many times. The chain links TRBV20-1 to TRBJ2-2; no clear D gene. The CDR3 is made up of 17 amino acids. Trimming stripped 2 bases from V and 1 base from J, with 17 bases between. Germline assignment: CDR1 DFQATT and CDR2 SNEGSKA (reference sequence). CDR3 DNA: TGCAGTGCTAGAACGTGGGGTGGGCTACAGAACACCGGGGAGCTGTTTTTT. Protein: CSARTWGGLQNTGELFF.

V gene TRBV3-1 combines with J gene TRBJ2-7, with a possible D match to TRBD1 (7 bases). The CDR3 has 16 residues. The V end was cut by 1 base, the J end by 6 bases, with 19 bases between. Germline values: CDR1 LGHDT, CDR2 YNNKEL (reference sequence). The CDR3 DNA is TGTGCCAGCAGCCAAGTTTTGACAGGGAGGCTTCGCGAGCAGTACTTC. Residues: CASSQVLTGRLREQYF.

This clonotype was picked up many times. The CDR3 nucleotides read TGTGCCAGCAGCTCAGAGGCAGAGACCCAGTACTTC. Amino acids: CASSSEAETQYF. The chain links TRBV7-9 to TRBJ2-5; D gene ambiguous. The germline gives CDR1 SEHNR, CDR2 FQNEAQ (reference sequence). This CDR3 contains 12 residues. The ends were cut back, 4 bases at V and 4 bases at J, with 7 bases in the middle.

Comments on this clonotype: A much larger clone differs by one base, so this may be a read error. The chain couples TRBV7-9 to TRBJ2-7; 8 positions match TRBD2. Germline assignment: CDR1 SEHNR and CDR2 FQNEAQ (reference sequence). The CDR3 contains 14 residues. This CDR3 reads CASSWGLDQNEQHF. The CDR3 DNA follows: TGTGCCAGCAGCTGGGGACTAGACCAGAACGAGCAGCACTTC.

This clonotype was seen at least ten times. V usage is TRBV30 and J usage is TRBJ2-2, with D possibly matching TRBD2 (5 bases). Trimming removed 1 base from V and 4 bases from J, with 10 bases in between. The CDR3 has 14 residues. Germline V gives CDR1 GTSNPN, CDR2 SVGIG (reference sequence). CDR3 in amino acids: CAWSGLAFTGELFF. The CDR3 coding sequence is TGTGCCTGGAGTGGCCTAGCCTTCACCGGGGAGCTGTTTTTT.

On this clonotype itself: With a much larger clone just one base away, this may be a read error. The chain joins TRBV9 to TRBJ2-5; D may match TRBD1 or TRBD2 (5 bases each). V lost 4 bases to trimming and J lost 9 bases, with 25 bases between them. CDR3 length equals 16 residues. Germline V gene lookup returns CDR1 SGDLS and CDR2 YYNGEE. The CDR3 DNA is TGTGCCAGCAGCACACCCCCCGGGACGGGTCAGGAGGCCCAGTACTTC. Protein sequence: CASSTPPGTGQEAQYF.

The chain couples TRBV29-1 to TRBJ2-7; TRBD2 matches at 11 bases. The CDR3 is made up of 14 amino acids. The ends lost 6 bases at V and 0 bases at J; junction bases unmatched: 4. Germline V CDR1 and CDR2: SQVTM, ANQGSEA. The CDR3 is CSVRLAGHSYEQYF. CDR3 in DNA: TGCAGCGTCAGACTAGCGGGGCACTCCTACGAGCAGTACTTC.

This clonotype was observed a handful of times. This chain links TRBV20-1 with TRBJ2-1; the match to TRBD1 covers 9 bases. This CDR3 is built from 13 residues. Germline CDR1 DFQATT, CDR2 SNEGSKA (reference sequence). CDR3 loop: CSPDRGEYNEQFF. CDR3 in DNA: TGCAGCCCCGACAGGGGGGAGTACAATGAGCAGTTCTTC.

Concerning this clonotype: A much larger clone differs from this one at a single base, so this may be a read error. The chain combines TRBV28 with TRBJ2-1; 11 nucleotides line up with TRBD2. This CDR3 region has 14 residues. Germline trimming cut 5 bases from V and 15 bases from J; bases unmatched to any gene: 12. Germline values: CDR1 MDHEN, CDR2 SYDVKM. The CDR3 sequence is CASSPWTSGLLPFF. The CDR3 nucleotides are TGTGCCAGCAGTCCCTGGACTAGCGGGTTGTTACCGTTCTTC.